This TCR beta chain is from a study of T cells after yellow fever vaccination (dated by TCRdb to the late 2010s). With respect to the entire study: Libraries from fractions with low cell numbers were prepared with the SMART-Seq v4 Ultra Low Input RNA kit. To track T-cell clones before and after primary and booster YFV17D yellow fever vaccination, bulk TCR alpha and beta repertoires were sequenced longitudinally. The cohort comprised two healthy male donors, one aged 18 to 30 and one aged 30 to 40 years. Bulk PBMC replicates and cell subsets were isolated from blood drawn at multiple timepoints before and after both primary and secondary immunization.

The treatment or condition label on this specimen signifies: live attenuated yellow fever vaccine strain. At each blood-draw timepoint, two biological replicates of bulk PBMCs were obtained. A standard Ficoll-Paque protocol was used to isolate PBMCs from peripheral blood. RNA was extracted with TriZol from bulk PBMCs, CD4 and CD8 fractions, and dextramer-positive and dextramer-negative fractions. The investigation overall reported the following: FACS-sorted repertoires could contain abundant contaminating clonotypes from the bulk population, so computational filtering was required. Only a couple of donors were included in the study, so the extent to which the findings can be generalized is limited. Most clones expanded after primary vaccination were re-detected after the booster (96% of CD4 and around 86% of CD8), suggesting broad memory maintenance. Compared with the primary T-cell response, the secondary T-cell response was faster but weaker, reaching its peak on day 5 rather than on day 15. A small share of clonotypes occurred in both CD4 and CD8 compartments, likely arising from convergent recombination.

The cysteine opens and the phenylalanine closes a CDR3 of 16 amino acids. The sequence is cut down to CDR3 DNA, 48 bases in frame from base 1. V loses 6 bases at its end and J loses 1 base; junction bases beyond the gene matches: 11. TCR cDNA was synthesized by 5'RACE template switching, which introduced a universal primer site and unique molecular identifiers. cDNA synthesis was primed from both the TCR alpha and TCR beta constant segments. Library amplification used two PCR steps, and the second PCR step added sample barcodes and sequencing adapters. Libraries were sequenced on Illumina HiSeq 2500 (2x100 bp) or NovaSeq (2x150 bp). On the authors' methods: Reads were demultiplexed and collapsed into UMI consensus sequences with MIGEC, and V(D)J alignment was performed with MiXCR. Clonotypes responding to the vaccine were identified with edgeR on replicate PBMC samples, with the criteria of FDR below 0.01 and a log2 fold change above 5 up to day 15. Each bulk clonotype was labeled CD4 or CD8 based on which sequenced repertoire, CD4 or CD8, contained the clonotype at higher abundance. TCRdb applied fastp at Q25 and MiXCR to the public reads, then kept only in-frame beta chains. Each CDR3 protein appears once, grouped with its most common genes and DNA. TCRdb's processing, not the authors', yielded these V and J calls. Within this sample are around 550,000 distinct CDR3 sequences, with roughly 19% of them counted one time only. Over 11% of the sample goes to the ten largest clones.

This clonotype has just a few counts. The clone's antigen remains unknown. Base qualities are not at hand, and no much larger clone is one base apart. Material: PBMCs, obtained 15 days after the yellow fever booster vaccination. The V gene is TRBV12-3 or TRBV12-4 and the J gene is TRBJ2-7; 8 nucleotides in the junction match TRBD2. The sequence derives from a man aged 25-45 years who received the YFV17D yellow fever vaccine. In nucleotides, the sequence is TGTGCCAGCAGCAAAATGGGCGGGAGGCAGTCCTACGAGCAGTACTTC. It specifies CASSKMGGRQSYEQYF.